This TCR beta chain was captured in a study of prognosis after radiotherapy for stage I lung cancer. General study points: Gene usage, both TRBV and TRBJ, reportedly differed between patients with metastases and patients without them. Among expanded TCR clones, tumor specificity was not determined.

Genomic DNA was subjected to two-round multiplex PCR for amplification of TCR beta CDR3. First-round PCR amplification was performed with primers specific to each TRBV and TRBJ gene. One entry per CDR3 protein, called by TCRdb with MiXCR from the multiplex PCR reads. The table records 30,000 to 40,000 distinct CDR3 sequences, less than 25% of them present only once. This clonotype was detected ten times or more. Its antigen is undetermined. The V gene's germline CDR1 is SGHAT and CDR2 FQNNGV. CDR3 length: 15 amino acids. The V end lost 0 bases, the J end lost 1 base, and 10 bases lay between the germline ends.

The chain joins TRBV11-2 to TRBJ2-7; a weak D match, TRBD2 (5 bases). The source is a donor over 45 with non-small cell lung cancer. Material: PBMCs, obtained before or after stereotactic body radiation therapy (not recorded which). The CDR3 DNA reads as TGTGCCAGCAGCTTAGAGAGGGCAGCTTCCTACGAGCAGTACTTC. It specifies CASSLERAASYEQYF.